This record concerns one TCR beta chain sequence. Its antigen remains unknown. The sample has other DNA sequences that encode this CDR3 too. The assay was immunoSEQ multiplex PCR, and TCRdb's table has in-frame clones only and misses some. The sample holds about 56,000 clones; approximately 75% are singletons and the top ten take 5.3%. This record comes from a study of a mutant IDH1 vaccine in newly diagnosed glioma. The CDR3 length is 15 residues. Losses at the gene ends were 3 bases for V and 0 bases for J; bases not matched to a gene: 2. Germline values: CDR1 SGHRS, CDR2 YFSETQ. As for time point: week 47, end of study. Each vaccine dose was 300 ug of mutant IDH1 20-mer peptide, with topical imiquimod.

The source was PBMCs, collected from a glioma patient whose treatment included an IDH1 peptide vaccine. The receptor was derived from a man between 50 and 59 years old with glioma. The V gene is TRBV5-1, the J gene TRBJ1-5; 8 bases fit TRBD1. The CDR3 DNA reads as TGCGCCAGCAGCTCTGGGACAGGTAGCAATCAGCCCCAGCATTTT. This sequence encodes CASSSGTGSNQPQHF.